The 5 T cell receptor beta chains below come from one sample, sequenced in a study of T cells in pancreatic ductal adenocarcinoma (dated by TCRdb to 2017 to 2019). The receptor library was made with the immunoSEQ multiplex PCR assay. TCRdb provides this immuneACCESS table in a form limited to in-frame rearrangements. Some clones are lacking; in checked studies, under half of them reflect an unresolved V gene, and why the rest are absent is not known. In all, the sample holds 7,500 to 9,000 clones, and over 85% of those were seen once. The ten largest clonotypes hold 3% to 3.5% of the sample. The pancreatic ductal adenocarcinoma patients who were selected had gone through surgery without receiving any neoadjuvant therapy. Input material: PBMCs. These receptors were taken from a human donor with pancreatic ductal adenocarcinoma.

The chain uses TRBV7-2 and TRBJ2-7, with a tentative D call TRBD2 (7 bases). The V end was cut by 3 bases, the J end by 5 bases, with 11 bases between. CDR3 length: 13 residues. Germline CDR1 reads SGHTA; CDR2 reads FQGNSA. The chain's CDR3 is CASSFWGGHEQYF. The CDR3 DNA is TGTGCCAGCAGCTTTTGGGGGGGCCACGAGCAGTACTTC.

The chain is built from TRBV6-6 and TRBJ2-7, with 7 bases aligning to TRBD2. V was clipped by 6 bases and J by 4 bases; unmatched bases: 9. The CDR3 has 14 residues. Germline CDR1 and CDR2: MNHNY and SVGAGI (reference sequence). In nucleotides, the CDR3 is TGTGCCAGCAGAGGCCCGGGACTATCTTACGAGCAGTACTTC. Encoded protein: CASRGPGLSYEQYF.

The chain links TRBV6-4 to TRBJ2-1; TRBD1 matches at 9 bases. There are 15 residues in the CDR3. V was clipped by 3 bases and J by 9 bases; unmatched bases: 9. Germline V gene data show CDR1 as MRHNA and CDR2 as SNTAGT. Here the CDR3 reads CASSEHRTGAGEQFF. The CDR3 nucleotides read TGTGCCAGCAGTGAGCACCGGACAGGGGCGGGTGAGCAGTTCTTC.

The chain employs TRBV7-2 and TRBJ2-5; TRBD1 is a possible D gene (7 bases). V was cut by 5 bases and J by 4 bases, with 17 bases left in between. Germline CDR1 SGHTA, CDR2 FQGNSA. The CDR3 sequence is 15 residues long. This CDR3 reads CASSGTSTGAETQYF. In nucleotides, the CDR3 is TGTGCCAGCAGCGGGACTTCCACAGGGGCAGAGACCCAGTACTTC.

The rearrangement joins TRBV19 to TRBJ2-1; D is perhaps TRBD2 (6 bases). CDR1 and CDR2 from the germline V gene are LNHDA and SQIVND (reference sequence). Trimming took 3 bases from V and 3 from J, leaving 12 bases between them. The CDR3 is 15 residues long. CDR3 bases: TGTGCCAGTAGTATTCCGGGACTGGACTACAATGAGCAGTTCTTC. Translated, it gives CASSIPGLDYNEQFF.